This TCR beta chain appears in the sequencing data of a study of blood T cell repertoires in COVID-19. CDR1 and CDR2 (germline): KGHSH, LQKENI. The CDR3 is 14 residues long. Trimming took off 4 bases at V and 3 bases at J, with 12 bases between the two ends. Authors' data handling: Nucleated cell number was recorded as an estimate derived from reference gene primer amplification. Measured with immunoSEQ multiplex PCR; TCRdb has only the in-frame clones, and not every one. For V, J and clone size, that table is used; D and trimming come from the DNA. The data show around 300,000 clones, 80% to 90% seen once.

Specimen: peripheral blood. The receptor was derived from a woman in her seventies with acute or convalescent COVID-19. This chain joins TRBV18 and TRBJ2-5; tentative D call: TRBD1 (6 bases). DNA for the CDR3: TGTGCCAGCTCACGATTCCGGGACAAAGAGACCCAGTACTTC. Amino acids: CASSRFRDKETQYF.